The clone carrying this T cell receptor beta chain was counted ten times or more. This CDR3 has 15 amino acids. Trimming shortened V by 0 bases and J by 5 bases, and 12 bases separated the two germline ends. In germline, CDR1 is SGDLS, CDR2 YYNGEE. The entry originates in a study of early T cells in non-severe SARS-CoV-2 infection. MiXCR was run by TCRdb on the 5' RACE reads, yielding one entry per CDR3 protein. Seen here are tens of thousands of distinct CDR3 sequences, 5.5% to 8% observed once, and the top ten hold approximately 2.7%. The chain couples TRBV9 to TRBJ2-1; D remains unclear. Input material: whole blood. This clonotype originated in an adult who was a healthcare worker with PCR-confirmed SARS-CoV-2 infection or an uninfected control (not recorded which). The CDR3 loop reads CASSVGVSPNNEQFF. Here the CDR3 DNA reads TGTGCCAGCAGCGTAGGTGTTAGCCCAAACAATGAGCAGTTCTTC. Filled out from reference TRBV9 and TRBJ2-1, the complete variable domain reads DSGVTQTPKHLITATGQRVTLRCSPRSGDLSVYWYQQSLDQGLQFLIQYYNGEERAKGNILERFSAQQFPDLHSELNLSSLELGDSALYFCASSVGVSPNNEQFFGPGTRLTVL.